This note documents a single T cell receptor (beta chain) sequence. TCRdb's table, derived via immunoSEQ multiplex PCR, lists solely in-frame clones and lacks some. The sample records 150,000 to 200,000 clones, approximately 93% being singletons. The data are from a study of blood T cell repertoires in COVID-19. Looking at the study overall: Nucleic acid was either cDNA or gDNA, and it came from T cells, B-cell-depleted T cells, or PBMCs.

There are 11 residues in the CDR3. The V gene lost 3 bases and the J gene lost 9 bases, with 6 bases spanning the gap. Germline lookup yields CDR1 LNHDA and CDR2 SQIVND (reference sequence). This sequence was found in a woman aged 60-75 years with COVID-19, enrolled during active disease. The sequenced material came from peripheral blood. This sequence joins TRBV19 and TRBJ2-1; a possible D gene is TRBD1 (6 bases). CDR3 protein: CASSIRGEQFF. The CDR3 DNA reads TGTGCCAGTAGTATCAGGGGTGAGCAGTTCTTC.